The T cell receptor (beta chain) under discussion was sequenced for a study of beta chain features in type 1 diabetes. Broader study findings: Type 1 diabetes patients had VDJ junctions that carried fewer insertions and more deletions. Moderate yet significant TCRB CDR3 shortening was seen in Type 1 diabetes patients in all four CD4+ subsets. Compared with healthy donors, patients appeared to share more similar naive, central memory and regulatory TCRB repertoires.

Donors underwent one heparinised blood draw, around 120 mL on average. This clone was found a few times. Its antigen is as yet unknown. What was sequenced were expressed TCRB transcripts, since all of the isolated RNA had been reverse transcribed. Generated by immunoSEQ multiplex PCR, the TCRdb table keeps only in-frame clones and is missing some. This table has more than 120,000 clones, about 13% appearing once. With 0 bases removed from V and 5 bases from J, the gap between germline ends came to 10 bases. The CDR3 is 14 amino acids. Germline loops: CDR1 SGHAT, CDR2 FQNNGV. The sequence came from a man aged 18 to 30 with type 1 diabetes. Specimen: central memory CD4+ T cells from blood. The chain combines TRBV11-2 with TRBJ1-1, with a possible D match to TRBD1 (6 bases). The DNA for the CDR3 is TGTGCCAGCAGCTTAGATCCCGGGACAACTGAAGCTTTCTTT. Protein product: CASSLDPGTTEAFF. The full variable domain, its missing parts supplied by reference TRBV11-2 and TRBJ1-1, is EAGVAQSPRYKIIEKRQSVAFWCNPISGHATLYWYQQILGQGPKLLIQFQNNGVVDDSQLPKDRFSAERLKGVDSTLKIQPAKLEDSAVYLCASSLDPGTTEAFFGQGTRLTVV.